This T cell receptor (beta chain) derives from a study of blood T cell repertoires in COVID-19. Background on the study: Both acute and convalescent COVID-19 samples were obtained from the United States, Italy and Spain.

Data came from immunoSEQ multiplex PCR; TCRdb stores just in-frame clones and leaves some out. This table has approximately 670,000 clones, 70% to 90% appearing once. The CDR3 spans 15 residues. Per germline, CDR1 SGHDN and CDR2 FVKESK. After removal of 0 bases from V and 10 bases from J, the junction contained 5 bases not matched to a gene. The rearrangement links TRBV14 to TRBJ2-1, with 11 bases identical to TRBD2. Sequencing was performed on peripheral blood. This receptor was obtained from a woman between 18 and 29 years old with acute or convalescent COVID-19. The CDR3 region is CASSQDSGGAREQFF. The CDR3 nucleotides are TGTGCCAGCAGCCAAGATAGCGGGGGGGCGAGGGAGCAGTTCTTC.